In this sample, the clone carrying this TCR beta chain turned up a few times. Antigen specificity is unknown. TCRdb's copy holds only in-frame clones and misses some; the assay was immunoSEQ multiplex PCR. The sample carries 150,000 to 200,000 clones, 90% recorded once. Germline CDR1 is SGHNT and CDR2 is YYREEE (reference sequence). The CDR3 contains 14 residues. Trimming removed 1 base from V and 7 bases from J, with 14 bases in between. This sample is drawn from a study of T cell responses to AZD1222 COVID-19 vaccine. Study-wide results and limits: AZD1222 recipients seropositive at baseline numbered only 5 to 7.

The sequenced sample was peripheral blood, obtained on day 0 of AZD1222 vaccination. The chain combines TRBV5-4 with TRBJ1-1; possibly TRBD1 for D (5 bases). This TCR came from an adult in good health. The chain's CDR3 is CASSLRGTRVEAFF. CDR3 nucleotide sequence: TGTGCCAGCAGCTTGAGGGGAACGCGCGTTGAAGCTTTCTTT.